This is a list of T cell receptor beta chains from one sample in a study of response to subunit inactivated influenza vaccine. MiXCR, run by TCRdb on the RT-PCR reads, gives a single entry per CDR3 protein. Of 250,000 to 350,000 distinct CDR3 sequences in the sample, roughly 22% were seen once. The sample consisted of PBMCs from blood, taken less than 22 months after vaccination. All receptors come from a man in his fifties or sixties who received an inactivated influenza vaccine. Both conserved end residues are trimmed from each CDR3.

j_gene: TRBJ2-6; v_gene: TRBV4-1; CDR3aa: ASSQAGTVAGANVLT
j_gene: TRBJ2-3; v_gene: TRBV20-1; CDR3aa: SATGDTDTQY
j_gene: TRBJ1-6; v_gene: TRBV6-1; CDR3aa: ASRTDGNSYNSPLH
j_gene: TRBJ2-5; v_gene: TRBV12-3/TRBV12-4; CDR3aa: ASSIGRKETQY
j_gene: TRBJ1-4; v_gene: TRBV6-5; CDR3aa: ASSYSNTGGLF
j_gene: TRBJ2-3; v_gene: TRBV9; CDR3aa: ASRRDYSTDTQY
j_gene: TRBJ2-2; v_gene: TRBV29-1; CDR3aa: SVVGHPNTGELF
j_gene: TRBJ1-1; v_gene: TRBV21-1; CDR3aa: ASSKGKAGTVNTEAF
j_gene: TRBJ2-3; v_gene: TRBV12-3/TRBV12-4; CDR3aa: ASSFTSGGRDTQY
j_gene: TRBJ2-7; v_gene: TRBV27; CDR3aa: ASSSTGTRTYEQY
j_gene: TRBJ1-5; v_gene: TRBV5-1; CDR3aa: ASSLATGGNQPQH
j_gene: TRBJ2-3; v_gene: TRBV6-1; CDR3aa: ASRPKERTDTQY
j_gene: TRBJ2-5; v_gene: TRBV12-3/TRBV12-4; CDR3aa: ASNWPGVETQY
j_gene: TRBJ2-1; v_gene: TRBV7-9; CDR3aa: ASSLRREYYNEQF
j_gene: TRBJ1-5; v_gene: TRBV10-3; CDR3aa: ATKGGGHDGNQPQH
j_gene: TRBJ1-4; v_gene: TRBV28; CDR3aa: AIYSGVGEKLF
j_gene: TRBJ1-2; v_gene: TRBV3-1; CDR3aa: ASSHHGTPRGKGGYT
j_gene: TRBJ2-7; v_gene: TRBV6-1; CDR3aa: ASAVFRGPYEQY
j_gene: TRBJ2-2; v_gene: TRBV20-1; CDR3aa: SARDLGTGATGELF